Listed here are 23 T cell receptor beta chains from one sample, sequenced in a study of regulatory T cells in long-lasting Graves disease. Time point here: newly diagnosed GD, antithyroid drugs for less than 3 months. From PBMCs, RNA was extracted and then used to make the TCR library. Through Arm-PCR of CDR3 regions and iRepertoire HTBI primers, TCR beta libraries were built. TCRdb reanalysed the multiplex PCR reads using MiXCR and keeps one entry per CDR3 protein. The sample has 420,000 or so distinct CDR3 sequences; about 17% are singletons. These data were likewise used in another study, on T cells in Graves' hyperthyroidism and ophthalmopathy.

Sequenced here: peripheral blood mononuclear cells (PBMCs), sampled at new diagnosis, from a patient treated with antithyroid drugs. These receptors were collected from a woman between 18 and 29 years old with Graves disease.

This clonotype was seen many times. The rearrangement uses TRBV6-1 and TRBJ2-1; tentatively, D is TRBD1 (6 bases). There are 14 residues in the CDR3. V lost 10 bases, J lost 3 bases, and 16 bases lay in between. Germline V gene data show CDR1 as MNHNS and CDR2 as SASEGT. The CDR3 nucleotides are TGTGCCACCCGTGGGGGCATCGACTACAATGAGCAGTTCTTC. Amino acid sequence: CATRGGIDYNEQFF.

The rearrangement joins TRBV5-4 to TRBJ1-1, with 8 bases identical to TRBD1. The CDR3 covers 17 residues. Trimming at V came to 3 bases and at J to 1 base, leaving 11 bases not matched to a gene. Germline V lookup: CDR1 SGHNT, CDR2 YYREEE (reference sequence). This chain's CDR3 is CASSSSGRGPGNTEAFF. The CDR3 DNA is TGTGCCAGCAGCTCGTCGGGCAGGGGGCCTGGGAACACTGAAGCTTTCTTT.

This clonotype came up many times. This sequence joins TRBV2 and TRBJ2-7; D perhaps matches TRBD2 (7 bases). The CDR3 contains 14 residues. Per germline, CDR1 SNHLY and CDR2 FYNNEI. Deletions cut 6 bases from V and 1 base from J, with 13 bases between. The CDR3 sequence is CASRLGGASYEQYF. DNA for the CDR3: TGTGCCAGCAGGCTAGGGGGGGCATCCTACGAGCAGTACTTC.

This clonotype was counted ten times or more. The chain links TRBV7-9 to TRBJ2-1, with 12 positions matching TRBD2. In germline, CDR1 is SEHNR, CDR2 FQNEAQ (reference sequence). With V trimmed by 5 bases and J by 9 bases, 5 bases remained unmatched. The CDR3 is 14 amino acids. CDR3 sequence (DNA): TGTGCCAGCAGCCTCGAGACTAGCGGGAGTGAGCAGTTCTTC. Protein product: CASSLETSGSEQFF. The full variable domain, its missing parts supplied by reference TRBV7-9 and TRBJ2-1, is DTGVSQNPRHKITKRGQNVTFRCDPISEHNRLYWYRQTLGQGPEFLTYFQNEAQLEKSRLLSDRFSAERPKGSFSTLEIQRTEQGDSAMYLCASSLETSGSEQFFGPGTRLTVL.

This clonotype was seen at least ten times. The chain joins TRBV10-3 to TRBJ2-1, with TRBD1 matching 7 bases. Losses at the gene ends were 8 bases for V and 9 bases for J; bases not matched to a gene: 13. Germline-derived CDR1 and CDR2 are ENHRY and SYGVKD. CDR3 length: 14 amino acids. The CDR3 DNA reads TGTGCCATCCGCCCGGCAGGGGACAGTGGTGAGCAGTTCTTC. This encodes CAIRPAGDSGEQFF.

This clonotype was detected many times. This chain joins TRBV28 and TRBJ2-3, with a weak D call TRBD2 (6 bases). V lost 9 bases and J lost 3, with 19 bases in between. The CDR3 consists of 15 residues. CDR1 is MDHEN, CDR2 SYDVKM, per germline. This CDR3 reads CASTQASVLTDTQYF. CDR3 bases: TGTGCCAGTACTCAGGCTAGCGTTTTAACAGATACGCAGTATTTT.

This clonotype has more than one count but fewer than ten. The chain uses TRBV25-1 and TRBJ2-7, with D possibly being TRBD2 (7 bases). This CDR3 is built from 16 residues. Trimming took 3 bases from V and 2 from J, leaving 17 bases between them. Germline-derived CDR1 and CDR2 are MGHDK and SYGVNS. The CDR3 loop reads CASSEGGGQQAYEQYF. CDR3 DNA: TGTGCCAGCAGTGAGGGCGGGGGACAACAGGCCTACGAGCAGTACTTC.

CDR3 coding DNA: TGTGCCAGCAGTTTAACGCAGGGGTTGCACGAGCAGTACTTC. Protein product: CASSLTQGLHEQYF. This rearrangement joins TRBV28 to TRBJ2-7; D might be TRBD1 (6 bases). This CDR3 region has 14 residues. V shed 2 bases and J shed 5 bases, with 13 bases lying between them. The germline V gene encodes CDR1 MDHEN and CDR2 SYDVKM. The full variable domain, with the rest looked up from reference TRBV28 and TRBJ2-7, is DVKVTQSSRYLVKRTGEKVFLECVQDMDHENMFWYRQDPGLGLRLIYFSYDVKMKEKGDIPEGYSVSREKKERFSLILESASTNQTSMYLCASSLTQGLHEQYFGPGTRLTVT.

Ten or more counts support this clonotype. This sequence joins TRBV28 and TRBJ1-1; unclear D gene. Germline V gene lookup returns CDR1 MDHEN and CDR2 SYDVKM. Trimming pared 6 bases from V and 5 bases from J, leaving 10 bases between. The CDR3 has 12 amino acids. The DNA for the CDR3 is TGTGCCAGCAGCCCTCCGCTTACTGAAGCTTTCTTT. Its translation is CASSPPLTEAFF.

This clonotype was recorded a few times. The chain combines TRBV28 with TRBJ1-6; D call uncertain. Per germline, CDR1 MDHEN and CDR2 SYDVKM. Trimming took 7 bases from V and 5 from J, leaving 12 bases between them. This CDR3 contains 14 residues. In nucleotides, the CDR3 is TGTGCCAGCAACCCCGCGGGCGATAATTCACCCCTCCACTTT. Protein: CASNPAGDNSPLHF.

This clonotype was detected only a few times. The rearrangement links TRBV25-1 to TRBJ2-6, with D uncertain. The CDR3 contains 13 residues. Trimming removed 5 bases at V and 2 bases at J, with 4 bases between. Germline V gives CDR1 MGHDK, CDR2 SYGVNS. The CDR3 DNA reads TGTGCCAGCAGTACAACTGGGGCCAACGTCCTGACTTTC. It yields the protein CASSTTGANVLTF. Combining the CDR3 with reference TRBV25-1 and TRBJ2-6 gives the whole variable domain EADIYQTPRYLVIGTGKKITLECSQTMGHDKMYWYQQDPGMELHLIHYSYGVNSTEKGDLSSESTVSRIRTEHFPLTLESARPSHTSQYLCASSTTGANVLTFGAGSRLTVL.

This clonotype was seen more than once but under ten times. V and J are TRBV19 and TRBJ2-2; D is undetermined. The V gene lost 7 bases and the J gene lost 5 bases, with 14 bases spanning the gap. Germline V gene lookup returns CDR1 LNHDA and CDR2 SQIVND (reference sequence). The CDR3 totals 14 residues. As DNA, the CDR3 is TGTGCCAGTAACCCCCGAACCGGGACCGGGGAGCTGTTTTTT. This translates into CASNPRTGTGELFF. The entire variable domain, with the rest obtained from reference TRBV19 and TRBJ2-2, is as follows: DGGITQSPKYLFRKEGQNVTLSCEQNLNHDAMYWYRQDPGQGLRLIYYSQIVNDFQKGDIAEGYSVSREKKESFPLTVTSAQKNPTAFYLCASNPRTGTGELFFGEGSRLTVL.

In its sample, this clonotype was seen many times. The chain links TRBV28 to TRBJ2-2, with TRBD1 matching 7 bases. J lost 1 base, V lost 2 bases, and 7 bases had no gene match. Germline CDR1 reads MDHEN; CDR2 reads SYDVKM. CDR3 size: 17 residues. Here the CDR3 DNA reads TGTGCCAGCAGTTTAACGCTGGACAGGATGAACACCGGGGAGCTGTTTTTT. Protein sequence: CASSLTLDRMNTGELFF.

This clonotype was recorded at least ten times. CDR3 DNA: TGCAGTGCTAGAGCCCTACTAGCGGGAGTTCACAATGAGCAGTTCTTC. Its protein is CSARALLAGVHNEQFF. The chain recombines TRBV20-1 with TRBJ2-1; 11 bases are a match to TRBD2. This CDR3 contains 16 residues. V trimming: 1 base; J trimming: 5 bases; junction bases outside the gene matches: 7. Germline loops: CDR1 DFQATT, CDR2 SNEGSKA (reference sequence).

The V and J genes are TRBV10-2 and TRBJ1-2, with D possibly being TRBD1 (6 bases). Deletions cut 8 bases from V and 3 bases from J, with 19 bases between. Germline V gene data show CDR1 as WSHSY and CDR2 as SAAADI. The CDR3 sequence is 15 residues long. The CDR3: CASQRSGGADYGYTF. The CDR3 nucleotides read TGCGCCAGCCAACGGTCGGGGGGCGCGGACTATGGCTACACCTTC.

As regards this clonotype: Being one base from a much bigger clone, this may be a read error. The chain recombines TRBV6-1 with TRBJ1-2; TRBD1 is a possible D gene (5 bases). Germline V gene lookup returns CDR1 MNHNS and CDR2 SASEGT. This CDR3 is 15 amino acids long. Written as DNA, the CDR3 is TGTGTCAGCAGTGAATCTCTTGGCGGCAGGGTAGGCTACACCTTC. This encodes CVSSESLGGRVGYTF.

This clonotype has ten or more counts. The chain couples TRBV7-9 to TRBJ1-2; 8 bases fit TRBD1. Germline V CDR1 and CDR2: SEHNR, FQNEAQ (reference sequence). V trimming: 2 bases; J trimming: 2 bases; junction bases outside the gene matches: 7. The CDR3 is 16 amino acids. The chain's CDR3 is CASSLYGQGQNYGYTF. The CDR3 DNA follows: TGTGCCAGCAGCTTATACGGACAGGGCCAGAACTATGGCTACACCTTC. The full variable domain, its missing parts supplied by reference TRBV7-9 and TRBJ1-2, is DTGVSQNPRHKITKRGQNVTFRCDPISEHNRLYWYRQTLGQGPEFLTYFQNEAQLEKSRLLSDRFSAERPKGSFSTLEIQRTEQGDSAMYLCASSLYGQGQNYGYTFGSGTRLTVV.

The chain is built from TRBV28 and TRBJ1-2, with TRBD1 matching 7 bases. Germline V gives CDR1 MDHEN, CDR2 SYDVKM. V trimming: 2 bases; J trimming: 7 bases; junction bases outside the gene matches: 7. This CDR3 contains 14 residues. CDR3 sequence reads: CASSLIQGTVGYTF. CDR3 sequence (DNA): TGTGCCAGCAGTTTAATTCAGGGGACAGTTGGCTACACCTTC.

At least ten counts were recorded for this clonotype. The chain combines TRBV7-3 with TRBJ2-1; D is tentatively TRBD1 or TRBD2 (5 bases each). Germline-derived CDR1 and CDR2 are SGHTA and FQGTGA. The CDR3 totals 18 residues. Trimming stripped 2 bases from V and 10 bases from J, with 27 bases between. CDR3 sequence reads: CASSLLGWGNQRGAEQFF. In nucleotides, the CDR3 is TGTGCCAGCAGCTTACTCGGTTGGGGGAACCAGCGAGGGGCCGAGCAGTTCTTC.

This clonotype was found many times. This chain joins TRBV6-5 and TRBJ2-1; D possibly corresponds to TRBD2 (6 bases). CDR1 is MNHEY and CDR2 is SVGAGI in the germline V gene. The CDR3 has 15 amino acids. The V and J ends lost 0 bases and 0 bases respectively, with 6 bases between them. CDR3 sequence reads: CASSYSRGSYNEQFF. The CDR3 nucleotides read TGTGCCAGCAGTTACTCGCGGGGCTCCTACAATGAGCAGTTCTTC.

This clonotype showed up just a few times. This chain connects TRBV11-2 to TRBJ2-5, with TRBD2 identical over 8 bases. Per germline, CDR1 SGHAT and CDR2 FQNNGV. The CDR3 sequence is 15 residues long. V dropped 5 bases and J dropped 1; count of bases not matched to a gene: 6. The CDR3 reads CASSPIAGPQETQYF. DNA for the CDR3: TGTGCCAGCAGCCCTATAGCGGGACCCCAAGAGACCCAGTACTTC.

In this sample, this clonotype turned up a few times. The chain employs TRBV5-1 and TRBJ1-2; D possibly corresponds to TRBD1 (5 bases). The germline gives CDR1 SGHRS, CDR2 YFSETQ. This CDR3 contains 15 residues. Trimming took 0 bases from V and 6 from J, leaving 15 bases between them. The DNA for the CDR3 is TGCGCCAGCAGCTTGGCCTGGGCGACGGACAATGGCTACACCTTC. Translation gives CASSLAWATDNGYTF.

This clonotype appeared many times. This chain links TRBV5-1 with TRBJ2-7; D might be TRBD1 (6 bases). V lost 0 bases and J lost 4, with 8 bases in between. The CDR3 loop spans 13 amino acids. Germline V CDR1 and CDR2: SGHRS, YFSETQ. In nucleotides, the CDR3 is TGCGCCAGCAGCTTGGCCGACAGGTACGAGCAGTACTTC. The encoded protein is CASSLADRYEQYF.